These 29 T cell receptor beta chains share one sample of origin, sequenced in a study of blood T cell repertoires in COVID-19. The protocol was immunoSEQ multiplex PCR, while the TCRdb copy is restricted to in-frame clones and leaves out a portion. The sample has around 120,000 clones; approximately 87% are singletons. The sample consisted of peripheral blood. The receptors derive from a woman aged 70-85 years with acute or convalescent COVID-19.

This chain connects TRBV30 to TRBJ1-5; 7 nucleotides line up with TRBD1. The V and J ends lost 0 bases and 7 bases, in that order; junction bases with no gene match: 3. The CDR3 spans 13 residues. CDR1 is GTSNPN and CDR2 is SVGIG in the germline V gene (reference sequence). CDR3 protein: CAWSVQGGQPQHF. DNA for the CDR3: TGTGCCTGGAGTGTCCAGGGGGGACAGCCCCAGCATTTT. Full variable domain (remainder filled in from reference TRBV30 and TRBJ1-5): SQTIHQWPATLVQPVGSPLSLECTVEGTSNPNLYWYRQAAGRGLQLLFYSVGIGQISSEVPQNLSASRPQDRQFILSSKKLLLSDSGFYLCAWSVQGGQPQHFGDGTRLSIL.

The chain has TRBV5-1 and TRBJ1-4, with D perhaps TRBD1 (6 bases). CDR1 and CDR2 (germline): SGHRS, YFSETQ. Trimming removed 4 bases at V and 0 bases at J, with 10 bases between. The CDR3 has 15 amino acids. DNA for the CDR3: TGCGCCAGCAGCGAGGGGGAAACAACTAATGAAAAACTGTTTTTT. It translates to CASSEGETTNEKLFF.

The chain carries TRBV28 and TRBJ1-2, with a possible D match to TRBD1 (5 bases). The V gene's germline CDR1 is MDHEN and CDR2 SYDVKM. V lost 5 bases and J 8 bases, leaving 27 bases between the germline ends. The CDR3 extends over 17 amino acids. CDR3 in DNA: TGTGCCAGCAGTCTATCGGGCCTCCAAAGGGGAATGAAAGGCTACACCTTC. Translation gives CASSLSGLQRGMKGYTF.

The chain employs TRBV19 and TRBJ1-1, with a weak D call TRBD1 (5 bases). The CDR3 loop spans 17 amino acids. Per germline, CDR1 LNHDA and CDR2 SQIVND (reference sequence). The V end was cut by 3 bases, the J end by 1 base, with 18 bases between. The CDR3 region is CASSIALTRVTNTEAFF. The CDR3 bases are TGTGCCAGTAGTATCGCACTAACCAGGGTTACGAACACTGAAGCTTTCTTT.

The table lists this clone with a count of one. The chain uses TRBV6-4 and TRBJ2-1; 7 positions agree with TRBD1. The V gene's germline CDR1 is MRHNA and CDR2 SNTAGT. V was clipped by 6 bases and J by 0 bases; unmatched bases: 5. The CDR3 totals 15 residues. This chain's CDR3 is CASREHRGSYNEQFF. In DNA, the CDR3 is TGTGCCAGCAGAGAGCACAGGGGCTCCTACAATGAGCAGTTCTTC.

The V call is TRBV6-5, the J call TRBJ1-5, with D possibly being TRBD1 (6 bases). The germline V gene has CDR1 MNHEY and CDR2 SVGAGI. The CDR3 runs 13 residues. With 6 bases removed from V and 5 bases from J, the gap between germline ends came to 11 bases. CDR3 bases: TGTGCCAGCAGAGGAACAGGGCATCAGCCCCAGCATTTT. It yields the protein CASRGTGHQPQHF.

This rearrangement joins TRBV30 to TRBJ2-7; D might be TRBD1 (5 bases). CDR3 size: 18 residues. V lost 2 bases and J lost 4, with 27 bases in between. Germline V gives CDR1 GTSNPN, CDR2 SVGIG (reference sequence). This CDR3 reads CAWSSAGLQPPYNYEQYF. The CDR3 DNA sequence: TGTGCCTGGAGTAGTGCAGGGCTACAGCCCCCCTATAATTACGAGCAGTACTTC.

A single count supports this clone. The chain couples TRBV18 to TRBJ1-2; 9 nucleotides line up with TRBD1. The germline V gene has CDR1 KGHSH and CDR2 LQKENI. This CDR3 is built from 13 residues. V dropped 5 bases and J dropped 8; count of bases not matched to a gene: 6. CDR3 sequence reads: CASSAGTGRGYTF. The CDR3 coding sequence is TGTGCCAGCTCAGCTGGGACAGGGAGGGGCTACACCTTC.

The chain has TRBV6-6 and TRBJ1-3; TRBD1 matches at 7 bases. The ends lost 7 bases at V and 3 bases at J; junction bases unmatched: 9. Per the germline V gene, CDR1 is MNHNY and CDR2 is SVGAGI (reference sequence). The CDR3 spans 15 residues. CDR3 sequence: CASTTRGLDGNTIYF. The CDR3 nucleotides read TGTGCCAGCACTACAAGGGGGCTAGATGGAAACACCATATATTTT.

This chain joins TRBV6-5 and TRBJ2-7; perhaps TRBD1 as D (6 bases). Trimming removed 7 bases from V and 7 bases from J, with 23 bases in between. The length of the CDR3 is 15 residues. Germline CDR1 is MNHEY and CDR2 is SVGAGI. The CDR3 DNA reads TGTGCCAGCACCCAAGCAGATCAGGGGACCCGTGAGCAGTACTTC. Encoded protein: CASTQADQGTREQYF.

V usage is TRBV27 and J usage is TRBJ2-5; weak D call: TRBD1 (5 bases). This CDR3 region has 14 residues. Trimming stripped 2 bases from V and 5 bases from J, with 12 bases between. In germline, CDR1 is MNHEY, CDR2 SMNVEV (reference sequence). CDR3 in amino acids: CASSLQAWGETQYF. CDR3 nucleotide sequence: TGTGCCAGCAGTTTACAGGCCTGGGGCGAGACCCAGTACTTC.

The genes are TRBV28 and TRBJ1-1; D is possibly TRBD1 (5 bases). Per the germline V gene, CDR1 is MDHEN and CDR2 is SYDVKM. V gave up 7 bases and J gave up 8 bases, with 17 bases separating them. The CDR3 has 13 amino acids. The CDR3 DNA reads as TGTGCCAGCATTCAAGTAGGATCAGGGGAAGCTTTCTTT. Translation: CASIQVGSGEAFF. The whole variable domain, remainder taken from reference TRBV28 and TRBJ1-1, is DVKVTQSSRYLVKRTGEKVFLECVQDMDHENMFWYRQDPGLGLRLIYFSYDVKMKEKGDIPEGYSVSREKKERFSLILESASTNQTSMYLCASIQVGSGEAFFGQGTRLTVV.

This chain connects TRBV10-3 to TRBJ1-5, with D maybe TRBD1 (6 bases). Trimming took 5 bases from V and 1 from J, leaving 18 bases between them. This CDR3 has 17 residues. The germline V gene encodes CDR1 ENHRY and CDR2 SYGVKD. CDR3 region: CAISPTGTGGSNQPQHF. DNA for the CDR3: TGTGCCATCAGTCCTACAGGGACCGGCGGCAGCAATCAGCCCCAGCATTTT.

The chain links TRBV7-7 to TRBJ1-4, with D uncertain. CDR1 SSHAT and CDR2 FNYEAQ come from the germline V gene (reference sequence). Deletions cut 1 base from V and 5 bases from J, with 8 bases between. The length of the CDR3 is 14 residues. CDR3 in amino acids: CASSLGGLNEKLFF. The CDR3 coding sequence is TGTGCCAGCAGCTTAGGAGGACTCAATGAAAAACTGTTTTTT.

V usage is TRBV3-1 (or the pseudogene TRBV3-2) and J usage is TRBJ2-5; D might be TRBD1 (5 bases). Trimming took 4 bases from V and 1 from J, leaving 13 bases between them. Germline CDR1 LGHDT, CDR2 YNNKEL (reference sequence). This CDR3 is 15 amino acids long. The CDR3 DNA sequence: TGTGCCAGCAGCCTCCTTACAGGCATCCAAGAGACCCAGTACTTC. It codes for CASSLLTGIQETQYF.

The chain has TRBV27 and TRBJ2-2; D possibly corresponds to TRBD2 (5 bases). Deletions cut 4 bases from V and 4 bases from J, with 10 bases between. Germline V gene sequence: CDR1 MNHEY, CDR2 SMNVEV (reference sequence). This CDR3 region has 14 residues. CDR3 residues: CASSSGVVTGELFF. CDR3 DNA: TGTGCCAGCAGTTCCGGGGTTGTCACCGGGGAGCTGTTTTTT.

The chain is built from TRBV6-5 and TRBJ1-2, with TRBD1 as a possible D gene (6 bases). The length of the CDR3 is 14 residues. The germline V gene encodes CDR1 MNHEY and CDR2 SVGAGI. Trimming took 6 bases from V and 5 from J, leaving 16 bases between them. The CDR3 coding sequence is TGTGCCAGCAGACTTCAGGGGTTTACTTATGGCTACACCTTC. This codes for CASRLQGFTYGYTF.

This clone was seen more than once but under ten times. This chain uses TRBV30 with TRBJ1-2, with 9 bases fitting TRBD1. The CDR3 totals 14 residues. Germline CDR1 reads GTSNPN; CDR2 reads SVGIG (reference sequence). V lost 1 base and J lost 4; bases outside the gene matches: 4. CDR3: CAWSETGGIYGYTF. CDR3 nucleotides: TGTGCCTGGAGTGAGACAGGGGGAATCTATGGCTACACCTTC.

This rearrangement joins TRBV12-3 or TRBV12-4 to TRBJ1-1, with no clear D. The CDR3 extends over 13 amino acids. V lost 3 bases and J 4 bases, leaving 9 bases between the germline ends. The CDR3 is CASSFRGRTEAFF. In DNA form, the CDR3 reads TGTGCCAGCAGTTTTCGCGGTCGCACTGAAGCTTTCTTT.

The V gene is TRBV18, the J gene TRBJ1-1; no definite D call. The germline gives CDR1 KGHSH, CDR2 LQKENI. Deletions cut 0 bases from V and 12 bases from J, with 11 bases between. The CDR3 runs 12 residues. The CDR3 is CASSPPSKHPFF. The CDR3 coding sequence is TGTGCCAGCTCACCACCGTCGAAACATCCTTTCTTT.

CDR3 sequence (DNA): TGTGCCAGCAGTTTAGGGGCCAGCGGTCAGGGGTATGGCTACACCTTC. This gives the protein CASSLGASGQGYGYTF. V gene TRBV28 combines with J gene TRBJ1-2; TRBD1 is a possible D gene (6 bases). Germline-derived CDR1 and CDR2 are MDHEN and SYDVKM. This CDR3 comprises 16 residues. V dropped 2 bases and J dropped 5 bases, with 18 bases sitting between them.

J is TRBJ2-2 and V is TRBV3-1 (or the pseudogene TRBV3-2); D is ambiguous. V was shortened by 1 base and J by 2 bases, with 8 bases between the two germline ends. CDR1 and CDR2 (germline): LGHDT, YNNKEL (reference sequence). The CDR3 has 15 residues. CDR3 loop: CASSQVGTNTGELFF. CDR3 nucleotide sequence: TGTGCCAGCAGCCAAGTGGGCACTAACACCGGGGAGCTGTTTTTT.

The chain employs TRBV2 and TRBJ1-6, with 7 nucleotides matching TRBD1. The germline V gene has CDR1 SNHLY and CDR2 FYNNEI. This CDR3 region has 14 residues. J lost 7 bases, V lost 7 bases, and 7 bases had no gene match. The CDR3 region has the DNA TGTGCCAGCAACCCGGCAGGGGGGAATTCACCCCTCCACTTT. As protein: CASNPAGGNSPLHF. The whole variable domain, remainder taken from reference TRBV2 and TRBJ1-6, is EPEVTQTPSHQVTQMGQEVILRCVPISNHLYFYWYRQILGQKVEFLVSFYNNEISEKSEIFDDQFSVERPDGSNFTLKIRSTKLEDSAMYFCASNPAGGNSPLHFGNGTRLTVT.

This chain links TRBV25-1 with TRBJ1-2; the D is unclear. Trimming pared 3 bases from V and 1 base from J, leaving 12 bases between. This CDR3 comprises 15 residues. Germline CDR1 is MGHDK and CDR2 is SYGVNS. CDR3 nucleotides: TGTGCCAGCAGTGATCGCTTGACTAATAACTATGGCTACACCTTC. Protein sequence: CASSDRLTNNYGYTF.

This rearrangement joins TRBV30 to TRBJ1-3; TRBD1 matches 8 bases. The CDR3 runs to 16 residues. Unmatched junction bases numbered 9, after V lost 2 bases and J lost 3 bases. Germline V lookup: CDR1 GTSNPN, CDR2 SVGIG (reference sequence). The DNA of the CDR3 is TGTGCCTGGAGTACGAGGACAGGGAACGGTGGAAACACCATATATTTT. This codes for CAWSTRTGNGGNTIYF. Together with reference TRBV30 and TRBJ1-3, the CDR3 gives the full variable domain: SQTIHQWPATLVQPVGSPLSLECTVEGTSNPNLYWYRQAAGRGLQLLFYSVGIGQISSEVPQNLSASRPQDRQFILSSKKLLLSDSGFYLCAWSTRTGNGGNTIYFGEGSWLTVV.

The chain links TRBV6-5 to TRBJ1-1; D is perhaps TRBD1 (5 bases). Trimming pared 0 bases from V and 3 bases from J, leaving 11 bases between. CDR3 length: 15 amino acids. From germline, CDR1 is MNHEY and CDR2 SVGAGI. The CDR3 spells CASSYSGGADTEAFF. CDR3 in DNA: TGTGCCAGCAGTTACTCGGGGGGTGCGGACACTGAAGCTTTCTTT.

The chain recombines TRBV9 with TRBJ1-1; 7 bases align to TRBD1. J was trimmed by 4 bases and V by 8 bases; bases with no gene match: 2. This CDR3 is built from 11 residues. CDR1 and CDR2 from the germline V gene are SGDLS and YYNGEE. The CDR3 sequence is CARPGGTEAFF. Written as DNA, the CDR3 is TGTGCCAGGCCAGGGGGCACTGAAGCTTTCTTT. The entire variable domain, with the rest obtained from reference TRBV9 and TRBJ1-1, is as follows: DSGVTQTPKHLITATGQRVTLRCSPRSGDLSVYWYQQSLDQGLQFLIQYYNGEERAKGNILERFSAQQFPDLHSELNLSSLELGDSALYFCARPGGTEAFFGQGTRLTVV.

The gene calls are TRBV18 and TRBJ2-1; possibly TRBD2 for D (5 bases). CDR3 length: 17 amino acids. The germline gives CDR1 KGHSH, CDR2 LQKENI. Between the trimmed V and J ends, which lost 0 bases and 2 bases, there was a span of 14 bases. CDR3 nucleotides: TGTGCCAGCTCACCACCCCCGGGGTTTGGCGCCTACAATGAGCAGTTCTTC. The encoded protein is CASSPPPGFGAYNEQFF. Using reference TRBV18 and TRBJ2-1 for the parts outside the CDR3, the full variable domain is NAGVMQNPRHLVRRRGQEARLRCSPMKGHSHVYWYRQLPEEGLKFMVYLQKENIIDESGMPKERFSAEFPKEGPSILRIQQVVRGDSAAYFCASSPPPGFGAYNEQFFGPGTRLTVL.

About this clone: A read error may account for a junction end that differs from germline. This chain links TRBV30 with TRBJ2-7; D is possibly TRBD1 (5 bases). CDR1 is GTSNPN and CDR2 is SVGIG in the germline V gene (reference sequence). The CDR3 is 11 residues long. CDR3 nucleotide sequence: TGTGCCTGGAGTGTTTCGACAGCGTGGTCCTTC. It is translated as CAWSVSTAWSF.